This T cell receptor beta chain was retrieved from a study of response to subunit inactivated influenza vaccine. Concerning this clonotype: Its specificity is unknown.

One entry per CDR3 protein results from TCRdb running MiXCR on the RT-PCR reads. The profile shows roughly 650,000 distinct CDR3 sequences, approximately 15% of them singletons. V was cut by 2 bases and J by 6 bases, with 13 bases left in between. CDR1 is SGHTA and CDR2 is FQGNSA in the germline V gene. This CDR3 has 15 residues. Study conclusions and caveats: Each seasonal flu vaccination may recruit only limited new T cells, authors suggested.

The TCR sequence derives from a man aged 50 or older who received an inactivated influenza vaccine. The chain joins TRBV7-2 to TRBJ2-2; D might be TRBD2 (5 bases). Sequences were derived from PBMCs from blood, sampled 11 to 12 days after vaccination. The CDR3 sequence: CASSLSTLVPGELFF. In DNA form, the CDR3 reads TGTGCCAGCAGCTTATCGACACTAGTTCCCGGGGAGCTGTTTTTT.